One sample yielded the 18 T cell receptor beta chains listed below, sequenced in a study of CXCR3-negative and CXCR3-positive naive CD8 T cells. The TRB libraries of cDNA were built by UMI-labeled 5' RACE. TCRdb reprocessed the 5' RACE reads and stores each CDR3 protein as one record, lacking DNA. This sample's clone table lists roughly 40,000 distinct CDR3 sequences. Sequencing was performed on memory CD8+ T cells from blood. All receptors derive from a human donor in good health. Some clones in this sample may be carry-over from other donors' samples.

CDR3 amino acids: CASSPLNTGELFF. The V and J genes are TRBV7-9 and TRBJ2-2. The CDR3 spans 13 residues. Germline assignment: CDR1 SEHNR and CDR2 FQNEAQ (reference sequence).

CDR3 loop: CASSLVTEPNTGELFF. The V and J genes are TRBV11-3 and TRBJ2-2. The germline CDR1 and CDR2 sequences are SGHNT and YENEEA. The CDR3 length is 16 residues.

This chain uses TRBV12-3 or TRBV12-4 with TRBJ2-3; TCRdb's D gene call, TRBD1, goes unchecked for lack of DNA. This CDR3 is built from 15 residues. The CDR3 sequence: CASSLRGDVTDTQYF.

The chain couples TRBV11-2 to TRBJ2-7. Per germline, CDR1 SGHAT and CDR2 FQNNGV. The CDR3 is made up of 12 amino acids. Here the CDR3 reads CASSLDLYEQYF.

The chain recombines TRBV12-3 or TRBV12-4 with TRBJ2-7. The CDR3 contains 12 residues. CDR3 loop: CASSLILYEQYF.

The CDR3 reads CSARYLGGYTF. J is TRBJ1-2 and V is TRBV20-1. The CDR3 runs to 11 residues. Germline V gene data show CDR1 as DFQATT and CDR2 as SNEGSKA (reference sequence).

V is TRBV6-6 and J is TRBJ1-1. Germline assignment: CDR1 MNHNY and CDR2 SVGAGI (reference sequence). The CDR3 loop spans 12 amino acids. The CDR3 sequence: CASGLMNTEAFF.

V is TRBV7-8 and J is TRBJ2-4; TCRdb proposes TRBD1, but this gene call is untestable without DNA. CDR1 is SGHVS and CDR2 is FQNEAQ in the germline V gene. The CDR3 is 18 residues long. The CDR3 loop reads CASSLGPVLQGALNIQYF.

V is TRBV6-5 and J is TRBJ1-2. This CDR3 region has 15 residues. Per the germline V gene, CDR1 is MNHEY and CDR2 is SVGAGI. The CDR3 protein is CASSYSVGRLDGYTF.

This sequence joins TRBV7-6 and TRBJ2-7. Germline CDR1 SGHVS, CDR2 FNYEAQ. This CDR3 is 14 amino acids long. The CDR3 protein is CASSFGSTSYEQYF.

The rearrangement links TRBV14 to TRBJ1-1. Germline CDR1 is SGHDN and CDR2 is FVKESK. The CDR3 is 11 residues long. The CDR3 region is CASSQVLETFF.

The chain carries TRBV7-6 and TRBJ2-1; TCRdb's assignment of TRBD1 cannot be checked, as there is no DNA. This CDR3 has 15 amino acids. Looked up from germline, CDR1 is SGHVS and CDR2 is FNYEAQ. This chain's CDR3 is CASGGPRSSYNEQFF.

CDR3 amino acids: CASSFRGRLFGGELFF. This sequence joins TRBV7-2 and TRBJ2-2; checking the TCRdb D call of TRBD1 is not possible without DNA. Germline V gene data show CDR1 as SGHTA and CDR2 as FQGNSA. CDR3 length equals 16 residues.

CDR3 sequence: CASSEEGQIYEQYF. The V gene is TRBV25-1, the J gene TRBJ2-7; lacking DNA, the TRBD1 call made by TCRdb goes unchecked. There are 14 residues in the CDR3. Per the germline V gene, CDR1 is MGHDK and CDR2 is SYGVNS.

The chain is built from TRBV29-1 and TRBJ2-7. The CDR3 is 12 residues long. Germline V lookup: CDR1 SQVTM, CDR2 ANQGSEA. The CDR3 reads CSAVEPTYEQYF.

The genes are TRBV5-5 and TRBJ2-2. Germline loops: CDR1 SGHKS, CDR2 YYEKEE (reference sequence). The CDR3 is 15 amino acids. The CDR3 loop is CASSLGARNTGELFF. Combining the CDR3 with reference TRBV5-5 and TRBJ2-2 gives the whole variable domain DAGVTQSPTHLIKTRGQQVTLRCSPISGHKSVSWYQQVLGQGPQFIFQYYEKEERGRGNFPDRFSARQFPNYSSELNVNALLLGDSALYLCASSLGARNTGELFFGEGSRLTVL.

This sequence joins TRBV5-5 and TRBJ2-7. Germline V gene lookup returns CDR1 SGHKS and CDR2 YYEKEE (reference sequence). This CDR3 spans 15 amino acids. The chain's CDR3 is CASSLLPDSSYERYF.

This chain links TRBV6-2 or TRBV6-3 with TRBJ2-2. Germline CDR1 reads MNHEY; CDR2 reads SVGEGT. This CDR3 is built from 16 residues. The CDR3 is CASSPELVYNTGELFF.